The 20 T cell receptor beta chains reported below all come from one sample, sequenced in a study of blood T cell repertoires in COVID-19. Libraries were prepared by immunoSEQ multiplex PCR; TCRdb keeps only in-frame clonotypes and omits some of them. The profile shows 75,000 to 90,000 clones, around 90% of them singletons. Sequencing used peripheral blood. These receptors came from a man aged 80 or over with active or convalescent COVID-19.

The CDR3 spells CASSLRGLYGYTF. As DNA, the CDR3 is TGTGCCAGCAGTTTAAGGGGGCTCTATGGCTACACCTTC. The chain uses TRBV27 and TRBJ1-2, with 7 bases fitting TRBD1. The V segment lost 2 bases and the J segment 4 bases; nucleotides outside the gene matches: 1. Germline V lookup: CDR1 MNHEY, CDR2 SMNVEV (reference sequence). CDR3 length: 13 amino acids.

CDR3 region: CASSFRASGSGELFF. The CDR3 region has the DNA TGTGCCAGCAGCTTTAGGGCCTCGGGGAGCGGGGAGCTGTTTTTT. J is TRBJ2-2 and V is TRBV5-6; D possibly corresponds to TRBD2 (5 bases). The V end was cut by 2 bases, the J end by 7 bases, with 15 bases between. The CDR3 length is 15 residues. Germline values: CDR1 SGHDT, CDR2 YYEEEE.

This clone was counted a single time. The chain uses TRBV7-9 and TRBJ2-2; D is uncertain. V lost 0 bases and J 5 bases, leaving 7 bases between the germline ends. The CDR3 totals 14 residues. The germline V gene encodes CDR1 SEHNR and CDR2 FQNEAQ (reference sequence). CDR3 in amino acids: CASSLALGTGELFF. CDR3 nucleotide sequence: TGTGCCAGCAGCTTAGCGCTAGGAACCGGGGAGCTGTTTTTT.

A single count supports this clone. The rearrangement uses TRBV6-4 and TRBJ1-2, with TRBD1 matching over 7 bases. The trim removed 5 bases at V and 4 bases at J, leaving 13 bases unmatched. The germline V gene encodes CDR1 MRHNA and CDR2 SNTAGT. This CDR3 is built from 16 residues. CDR3 DNA: TGTGCCAGCAGTCTTTCCCCTGGACAGGCCCTCTATGGCTACACCTTC. It specifies CASSLSPGQALYGYTF.

This chain uses TRBV9 with TRBJ1-2; 8 positions agree with TRBD1. CDR3 length: 16 residues. J lost 2 bases, V lost 4 bases, and 10 bases had no gene match. In germline, CDR1 is SGDLS, CDR2 YYNGEE. The CDR3 region is CASSTTRTGGNYGYTF. Written as DNA, the CDR3 is TGTGCCAGCAGCACAACCCGCACAGGGGGGAACTATGGCTACACCTTC.

This clone was counted once. The chain employs TRBV6-6 and TRBJ1-1; D is perhaps TRBD1 (5 bases). The CDR3 has 16 residues. The germline V gene encodes CDR1 MNHNY and CDR2 SVGAGI (reference sequence). V shed 6 bases and J shed 3 bases, with 20 bases lying between them. CDR3 loop: CASSRPRGGSDTEAFF. The DNA of the CDR3 is TGTGCCAGCAGCCGCCCTCGGGGGGGGTCTGACACTGAAGCTTTCTTT.

This clone was seen only once. The chain links TRBV6-5 to TRBJ2-6, with D possibly TRBD2 on 5 matching bases. CDR3 length: 15 residues. Trimming took off 9 bases at V and 3 bases at J, with 15 bases between the two ends. Germline V lookup: CDR1 MNHEY, CDR2 SVGAGI. The CDR3: CASAQTRSGANVLTF. CDR3 sequence (DNA): TGTGCCAGTGCCCAAACTAGGAGTGGGGCCAACGTCCTGACTTTC.

This clone occurred a few times. The chain is built from TRBV6-2 or TRBV6-3 and TRBJ1-6; 7 bases align to TRBD1. With 6 bases clipped from V and 9 bases from J, the junction kept 8 bases outside the gene matches. The CDR3 is 14 residues long. CDR1 is MNHEY and CDR2 is SVGEGT in the germline V gene. The CDR3 region has the DNA TGTGCCAGCAGCCGGGGACAGACCACTTCACCCCTCCACTTT. Its translation: CASSRGQTTSPLHF.

This chain uses TRBV7-2 with TRBJ2-1, with no clear D. The CDR3 contains 12 residues. V was shortened by 2 bases and J by 12 bases, with 11 bases between the two germline ends. CDR1 and CDR2 from the germline V gene are SGHTA and FQGNSA. DNA of the CDR3: TGTGCCAGCAGCTTAATGGAGTCCCGGCAGTTCTTC. It specifies CASSLMESRQFF.

This rearrangement joins TRBV19 to TRBJ1-1; TRBD1 matches at 10 bases. The V segment lost 10 bases and the J segment 7 bases; nucleotides outside the gene matches: 9. This CDR3 is 13 amino acids long. CDR1 LNHDA and CDR2 SQIVND come from the germline V gene (reference sequence). The CDR3 DNA sequence: TGTGCCACACGACAGGGGGCTAAGTATGAAGCTTTCTTT. This sequence encodes CATRQGAKYEAFF.

The table lists this clone with a count of one. This chain joins TRBV5-1 and TRBJ2-5; 9 bases fit TRBD1. V dropped 2 bases and J dropped 5; count of bases not matched to a gene: 10. The CDR3 contains 16 residues. Germline-derived CDR1 and CDR2 are SGHRS and YFSETQ. As DNA, the CDR3 is TGCGCCAGCAGCTTCAACCCCGGGACAGGGAAGGAGACCCAGTACTTC. Its protein is CASSFNPGTGKETQYF.

The CDR3 bases are TGTGCCAGCAGGCTAGCGGGAGGCGCCGGGGAGCTGTTTTTT. This gives the protein CASRLAGGAGELFF. The chain couples TRBV11-2 to TRBJ2-2; TRBD2 aligns across 11 bases. Trimming at V came to 6 bases and at J to 6 bases, leaving 3 bases not matched to a gene. CDR1 and CDR2 (germline): SGHAT, FQNNGV. The CDR3 sequence is 14 residues long.

This chain uses TRBV28 with TRBJ1-3, with D maybe TRBD1 (5 bases). V lost 6 bases and J lost 1, with 10 bases in between. Germline-derived CDR1 and CDR2 are MDHEN and SYDVKM. CDR3 length equals 14 residues. CDR3 coding DNA: TGTGCCAGCAGCCCAGACAGTTCTGGAAACACCATATATTTT. Amino acids: CASSPDSSGNTIYF.

This chain uses TRBV5-5 with TRBJ2-5; D is possibly TRBD1 (5 bases). Trimming took off 2 bases at V and 1 base at J, with 12 bases between the two ends. The germline V gene encodes CDR1 SGHKS and CDR2 YYEKEE (reference sequence). This CDR3 spans 15 amino acids. Written as DNA, the CDR3 is TGTGCCAGCAGCTTCTCCTGGGGCCGCCAAGAGACCCAGTACTTC. Amino acids: CASSFSWGRQETQYF.

The chain joins TRBV27 to TRBJ1-1, with 7 bases lining up with TRBD1. The J segment lost 5 bases and the V segment lost 7 bases, leaving 16 bases of the junction unmatched. The CDR3 contains 16 residues. Germline V gene lookup returns CDR1 MNHEY and CDR2 SMNVEV (reference sequence). The CDR3 nucleotides read TGTGCCAGCACTAACCATCGGGACAGCGAGGGGACTGAAGCTTTCTTT. Translation gives CASTNHRDSEGTEAFF.

This chain links TRBV28 with TRBJ2-3; tentative D call: TRBD2 (5 bases). The CDR3 covers 15 residues. Per the germline V gene, CDR1 is MDHEN and CDR2 is SYDVKM. Trimming shortened V by 3 bases and J by 5 bases, and 15 bases separated the two germline ends. CDR3: CASSLEATLGDTQYF. CDR3 in DNA: TGTGCCAGCAGTTTGGAGGCCACCCTGGGAGATACGCAGTATTTT.

This rearrangement joins TRBV15 to TRBJ1-1; possible D gene TRBD1, 5 bases. The V end was cut by 1 base, the J end by 4 bases, with 10 bases between. This CDR3 comprises 14 residues. Germline CDR1 is LNHNV and CDR2 is YYDKDF (reference sequence). CDR3 loop: CATSRGPQGTEAFF. The CDR3 bases are TGTGCCACCAGCAGAGGACCCCAGGGCACTGAAGCTTTCTTT.

V gene TRBV5-1 combines with J gene TRBJ1-2; TRBD1 matches 7 bases. Trimming removed 4 bases from V and 4 bases from J; junction bases left unmatched: 7. The CDR3 covers 14 residues. Germline CDR1 SGHRS, CDR2 YFSETQ. The DNA of the CDR3 is TGCGCCAGCAGCCCGACAGGGACCCGCTATGGCTACACCTTC. Translated, it gives CASSPTGTRYGYTF.

This CDR3 is CASSLHQGSGDTQYF. The CDR3 DNA sequence: TGTGCCAGCAGCTTACATCAGGGTTCGGGAGATACGCAGTATTTT. This chain links TRBV11-2 with TRBJ2-3; possibly TRBD1 for D (5 bases). The V gene lost 2 bases and the J gene lost 5 bases, with 14 bases spanning the gap. CDR1 SGHAT and CDR2 FQNNGV come from the germline V gene. The CDR3 length is 15 residues.

This chain links TRBV5-1 with TRBJ1-2; 12 bases are a match to TRBD1. This CDR3 is 17 amino acids long. Trimming removed 0 bases from V and 6 bases from J; junction bases left unmatched: 9. Germline V CDR1 and CDR2: SGHRS, YFSETQ. This CDR3 reads CASSLAAGTGGVNGYTF. For the CDR3, the DNA is TGCGCCAGCAGCTTGGCCGCCGGGACAGGGGGCGTGAATGGCTACACCTTC.